Each of the 18 T cell receptor beta chains below was sequenced from the same sample in a study of metastatic and nonmetastatic thyroid tumors (TCRdb year 2020). The library was made by PCR. The sequencing machine was an Illumina HiSeq 4000. Starting from the raw public reads, TCRdb applied fastp trimming at Q25, assembled clones with MiXCR and retained in-frame beta chains. A total of 60,000 to 75,000 clones appear in this sample, about 4% of them only once. The leading ten clones occupy around 24% of the sample. No treatment had been received by any patient before thyroid surgery. What was sequenced was blood. The origin of the receptors is a female donor with papillary thyroid cancer or a benign thyroid nodule (not recorded which). Some clones in this sample may be carry-over from other donors' samples.

In its sample, this clone was seen a few times. This rearrangement joins TRBV11-2 to TRBJ2-3; TRBD1 agrees at 8 bases. Germline loops: CDR1 SGHAT, CDR2 FQNNGV. V lost 0 bases, J lost 6 bases, and 5 bases stayed unmatched. This CDR3 region has 15 residues. This chain's CDR3 is CASSLESGGLDTQYF. As DNA, the CDR3 is TGTGCCAGCAGCTTAGAGTCAGGGGGCCTGGATACGCAGTATTTT.

This clone was detected ten times or more. The rearrangement uses TRBV18 and TRBJ1-3; no firm D call. CDR3 size: 14 residues. V lost 2 bases and J 2 bases, leaving 7 bases between the germline ends. Germline loops: CDR1 KGHSH, CDR2 LQKENI. CDR3 residues: CASSPGPAGNTIYF. The DNA for the CDR3 is TGTGCCAGCTCACCAGGTCCGGCTGGAAACACCATATATTTT. Supplemented by reference TRBV18 and TRBJ1-3, the full variable domain reads NAGVMQNPRHLVRRRGQEARLRCSPMKGHSHVYWYRQLPEEGLKFMVYLQKENIIDESGMPKERFSAEFPKEGPSILRIQQVVRGDSAAYFCASSPGPAGNTIYFGEGSWLTVV.

In this sample, this clone turned up many times. This may be a read error, as it is one base from a much larger clone. Within the sample, other DNA sequences also encode this same CDR3. V gene TRBV5-1 combines with J gene TRBJ2-7, with 8 bases aligning to TRBD1. The CDR3 spans 14 residues. The germline CDR1 and CDR2 sequences are SGHRS and YFSETQ. V was clipped by 3 bases and J by 6 bases; unmatched bases: 8. CDR3 protein: CASSSRGRGCEQYF. CDR3 sequence (DNA): TGCGCCAGCAGCTCCAGGGGGCGCGGGTGCGAGCAGTACTTC.

This clone has ten or more counts. This chain connects TRBV5-1 to TRBJ2-3, with TRBD1 matching over 7 bases. Germline V gene sequence: CDR1 SGHRS, CDR2 YFSETQ. The CDR3 spans 15 residues. Trimming removed 9 bases from V and 1 base from J; junction bases left unmatched: 11. CDR3 in amino acids: CATMLTGRGTDTQYF. The CDR3 DNA reads as TGCGCCACCATGTTGACAGGGCGGGGCACAGATACGCAGTATTTT.

Details on this clone: A much larger clone lies one base from this, so it may be a read error. J is TRBJ1-1 and V is TRBV7-9; 8 nucleotides match TRBD1. V shed 6 bases, J shed 3 bases, and the junction held 9 bases outside the gene matches. The germline V gene encodes CDR1 SEHNR and CDR2 FQNEAQ (reference sequence). CDR3 length: 15 amino acids. For the CDR3, the DNA is TGTGCCAGCAGTCCCGGACAGGGATGGCACACTGAAGCTTTCTTT. Translation gives CASSPGQGWHTEAFF.

This clone was detected many times. A read error may produce the germline difference seen at one junction end. The chain employs TRBV12-3 or TRBV12-4 and TRBJ2-1, with D perhaps TRBD1 or TRBD2 (6 bases each). The CDR3 contains 12 residues. The chain's CDR3 is CASSRTVTGVAF. The CDR3 nucleotides read TGTGCCAGCAGTCGGACAGTTACGGGGGTGGCCTTC.

The rearrangement uses TRBV5-1 and TRBJ2-7; perhaps TRBD2 as D (7 bases). Trimming cost V 0 bases and J 2 bases, with 15 bases left between them. The length of the CDR3 is 16 residues. Per germline, CDR1 SGHRS and CDR2 YFSETQ. The CDR3 DNA reads as TGCGCCAGCAGCTTGGGGTCCGGGGGGCAGGCCTACGAGCAGTACTTC. Encoded protein: CASSLGSGGQAYEQYF.

On this clone itself: This sequence may be a read error, since a much larger clone differs from it by one base. CDR3 in amino acids: CASRNPTINYYEQYF. The CDR3, as DNA: TGTGCCAGCAGGAACCCGACTATCAACTATTACGAGCAGTACTTC. The V call is TRBV6-2 or TRBV6-3, the J call TRBJ2-7; D is possibly TRBD2 (5 bases). Trimming took off 6 bases at V and 4 bases at J, with 19 bases between the two ends. This CDR3 spans 15 amino acids. Germline V CDR1 and CDR2: MNHEY, SVGEGT.

In its sample, this clone was seen many times. The junction shows a germline mismatch at one end, possibly a read error. The chain uses TRBV5-1 and TRBJ1-4; the D gene is possibly TRBD1 (6 bases). The CDR3 consists of 16 residues. Germline V CDR1 and CDR2: SGHRS, YFSETQ. CDR3 amino acids: CASSFKSGTTYEKLFF. For the CDR3, the DNA is TGCGCCAGCAGTTTCAAATCCGGGACAACTTATGAAAAACTGTTTTTT.

This clone has a count of ten or more. V is TRBV2 and J is TRBJ2-1, with a tentative D call TRBD2 (6 bases). Germline-derived CDR1 and CDR2 are SNHLY and FYNNEI. CDR3 length: 16 amino acids. The germline V and J ends were trimmed by 3 bases and 10 bases, with 22 bases remaining between them. The CDR3 nucleotides read TGTGCCAGCAGTGAGAATCGCGTTGCAAATGGGGGGGAGCAGTTCTTC. Its translation: CASSENRVANGGEQFF.

This clone was seen ten or more times. The CDR3 DNA follows: TGCAGTGCTAGATCGGGACTAGCGGGAGCGGGTGGGGAGCTGTTTTTT. Translated, it gives CSARSGLAGAGGELFF. The V gene is TRBV20-1, the J gene TRBJ2-2; TRBD2 matches at 14 bases. Germline assignment: CDR1 DFQATT and CDR2 SNEGSKA (reference sequence). This CDR3 region has 16 residues. The ends lost 2 bases at V and 8 bases at J; junction bases unmatched: 7.

This clone has a handful of counts. This may stem from a read error, because a much larger clone lies one nucleotide away. The identical CDR3 is also encoded by other nucleotide sequences in the sample. J is TRBJ2-7 and V is TRBV30, with a tentative D call TRBD2 (6 bases). V was pared by 4 bases and J by 2 bases, with 15 bases between. Germline V gene sequence: CDR1 GTSNPN, CDR2 SVGIG (reference sequence). CDR3 length: 14 amino acids. CDR3 protein: CAWTRTSGPYEQYF. In DNA, the CDR3 is TGTGCCTGGACGAGGACCAGCGGGCCCTACGAGCAGTACTTC. Complete variable domain (other parts from reference TRBV30 and TRBJ2-7): SQTIHQWPATLVQPVGSPLSLECTVEGTSNPNLYWYRQAAGRGLQLLFYSVGIGQISSEVPQNLSASRPQDRQFILSSKKLLLSDSGFYLCAWTRTSGPYEQYFGPGTRLTVT.

This clone appeared many times. The J gene is TRBJ2-7, the V gene TRBV20-1; TRBD2 might be the D (6 bases). The CDR3 sequence is 15 residues long. V shed 2 bases and J shed 4 bases, with 18 bases lying between them. The germline V gene has CDR1 DFQATT and CDR2 SNEGSKA (reference sequence). CDR3 coding DNA: TGCAGTGCTAGACGCCCTATTAGCGGTCATTACGAGCAGTACTTC. This translates into CSARRPISGHYEQYF.

As concerns this clone: A single base separates this from a much larger clone, so it may be a read error. The V gene is TRBV28, the J gene TRBJ2-4; D is unclear. The CDR3 is 14 amino acids. V gave up 8 bases and J gave up 1 base, with 12 bases separating them. From germline, CDR1 is MDHEN and CDR2 SYDVKM. DNA for the CDR3: TGTGCCAGCTTACGGGCTGACGCCAAAAACATTCAGTACTTC. Translation gives CASLRADAKNIQYF.

The sample holds a few counts of this clone. The chain joins TRBV28 to TRBJ2-7; D is ambiguous. Between the trimmed V and J ends, which lost 3 bases and 6 bases, there was a span of 15 bases. CDR1 and CDR2 from the germline V gene are MDHEN and SYDVKM. CDR3 length: 14 residues. The DNA for the CDR3 is TGTGCCAGCAGTTTTGGCGCAGACGTGCGCGAGCAGTACTTC. Encoded protein: CASSFGADVREQYF.

Notes on this clone: Given a much more abundant clone one base away, this may be a read error. The rearrangement joins TRBV5-6 to TRBJ2-7; 8 bases line up with TRBD1. The CDR3 loop spans 13 amino acids. Trimming at V came to 0 bases and at J to 9 bases, leaving 5 bases not matched to a gene. Germline V gene sequence: CDR1 SGHDT, CDR2 YYEEEE. The CDR3 coding sequence is TGTGCCAGCAGCTTGGGGGACAGGAGGCTGCAGTACTTC. Residues: CASSLGDRRLQYF.

There are a few counts of this clone. Just one base apart from a much larger clone, this may be a read error. Other DNA sequences of this sample code for an identical CDR3. The chain joins TRBV20-1 to TRBJ2-5; TRBD1 matches 8 bases. The CDR3 extends over 14 amino acids. The germline CDR1 and CDR2 sequences are DFQATT and SNEGSKA (reference sequence). The chain's CDR3 is CSARSSRGLETQYF. For the CDR3, the DNA is TGTAGTGCTAGAAGCAGCAGGGGGCTGGAGACCCAGTACTTC.

In regard to this clone: The conserved phenylalanine or tryptophan normally closing the CDR3 is absent here, so this likely arose from a read error. The chain links TRBV7-9 to TRBJ1-2; D is unresolved. V was pared by 6 bases and J by 2 bases, with 16 bases between. Looked up from germline, CDR1 is SEHNR and CDR2 is FQNEAQ (reference sequence). The CDR3 length is 15 residues. The CDR3 reads CASRLTGIGNYGYTV. CDR3 DNA sequence: TGTGCCAGCAGACTGACCGGGATAGGGAACTATGGCTACACCGTC.